This T cell receptor beta chain was sequenced in a study of CD8 T cells in ankylosing spondylitis. With V trimmed by 2 bases and J by 6 bases, 12 bases remained unmatched. The CDR3 has 16 residues. Germline CDR1 MNHNS, CDR2 SASEGT. From the 5' RACE reads, TCRdb called clonotypes with MiXCR, one entry per CDR3 protein. The sample lists fewer than 550,000 distinct CDR3 sequences; approximately 5.3% were seen once. This clonotype was observed a few times. What it binds is not known. Notes on the study in general: What seemed typical of ankylosing spondylitis blood was a TCR beta motif built from 8 or 9 highly homologous variants.

The sample consisted of blood, either unsorted or a sorted T cell fraction (not recorded which). This TCR was sampled from a male donor with ankylosing spondylitis. This chain links TRBV6-1 with TRBJ1-1; TRBD1 aligns across 7 bases. DNA of the CDR3: TGTGCCAGCAGTGAATACCATGACAGGGCTCGGGCTGAAGCTTTCTTT. Its protein product is CASSEYHDRARAEAFF.